Detailed here is one TCR beta chain. What it recognizes is unknown. The data were obtained in a study of cytomegalovirus exposure and HLA in healthy donors. Study outcomes and limitations: The tendency of first-cohort TCR clusters to co-occur in the 110 or so validation repertoires emerged from a later analysis. In vitro experiments confirmed that three CMV-associated chains were specific for CMV antigens.

Trimming took off 7 bases at V and 5 bases at J, with 18 bases between the two ends. This CDR3 contains 15 residues. CDR1 is LNHDA and CDR2 is SQIVND in the germline V gene (reference sequence). Assay: immunoSEQ multiplex PCR; the TCRdb copy retains only in-frame clones and omits some. The data contain around 49,000 clones, roughly 93% of them singletons. This receptor was obtained from a man younger than 35 in good health and CMV-seronegative. The chain carries TRBV19 and TRBJ2-1; a weak D match, TRBD1 (6 bases). Sequencing was done on a sample of PBMCs. The CDR3 DNA sequence: TGTGCCAGTACTTTTCGCCAGGGGCAACACAATGAGCAGTTCTTC. This translates into CASTFRQGQHNEQFF.